These T cell receptor beta chains were read from a single sample in a study of T cells in Graves' hyperthyroidism and ophthalmopathy. TCRdb used MiXCR to reprocess the multiplex PCR reads, holding one entry per CDR3 protein. The table records 600,000 to 650,000 distinct CDR3 sequences, more than 20% of them present only once. The sequenced sample consisted of blood. The receptors originated from a man aged 25 to 40 with Graves' ophthalmopathy. Each CDR3 is given with its conserved first and last residue. The D gene is left open where the match is weak. Expanded clones get a size class; other rows say once, few or many, or leave the size out.

-	14	TRBD2	TRBV28	TRBJ2-7	CASSPGLATYEQYF	TGTGCCAGCAGCCCCGGACTAGCTACCTACGAGCAGTACTTC
-	14	-	TRBV12-3/TRBV12-4	TRBJ1-1	CASSFSGELTEAFF	TGTGCCAGCAGTTTTTCAGGTGAGCTCACTGAAGCTTTCTTT
-	15	TRBD2	TRBV6-2/TRBV6-3	TRBJ2-3	CASAPSGGGADTQYF	TGTGCCAGCGCACCGTCGGGAGGTGGGGCAGATACGCAGTATTTT
few	19	TRBD2	TRBV6-1	TRBJ2-3	CASSYGLAGSDGYTDTQYF	TGTGCCAGCAGTTACGGACTAGCGGGATCCGACGGTTACACAGATACGCAGTATTTT
-	17	-	TRBV29-1	TRBJ2-6	CSVELRQKGTGANVLTF	TGCAGCGTTGAACTACGACAGAAGGGTACTGGGGCCAACGTCCTGACTTTC
many	16	TRBD1	TRBV2	TRBJ1-1	CASSRRQGRGDTEAFF	TGTGCCAGCAGTCGCCGACAGGGGCGGGGTGACACTGAAGCTTTCTTT
many	19	TRBD2	TRBV2	TRBJ2-5	CASSLLGLAGSSQGETQYF	TGTGCCAGCAGTCTCCTTGGACTAGCGGGATCCTCCCAGGGGGAGACCCAGTACTTC
few	14	-	TRBV25-1	TRBJ1-4	CASSDTGPNEKLFF	TGTGCCAGCAGTGACACAGGTCCTAATGAAAAACTGTTTTTT
-	16	-	TRBV7-2	TRBJ1-2	CASSLVSGVGLYGYTF	TGTGCCAGCAGCTTAGTTTCAGGGGTTGGCCTCTATGGCTACACCTTC
-	14	TRBD1	TRBV19	TRBJ1-2	CASSTGQGNYGYTF	TGTGCCAGTAGTACCGGACAGGGGAACTATGGCTACACCTTC
once	16	TRBD2	TRBV18	TRBJ2-3	CASSPSGLAGVWTQYF	TGTGCCAGCTCACCATCGGGACTAGCGGGAGTTTGGACGCAGTATTTT
-	16	TRBD1	TRBV7-2	TRBJ2-1	CASSFRSGTGGYEQFF	TGTGCCAGCAGCTTCAGATCCGGGACAGGGGGCTATGAGCAGTTCTTC
few	16	TRBD1	TRBV27	TRBJ2-3	CASSRRNRGGADTQYF	TGTGCCAGCAGTCGCAGGAACAGGGGTGGCGCAGATACGCAGTATTTT
-	16	-	TRBV7-9	TRBJ2-1	CASSSPRDFAYNEQFF	TGTGCCAGCAGCTCCCCCCGGGACTTCGCCTACAATGAGCAGTTCTTC
many	14	TRBD1	TRBV18	TRBJ2-7	CASSTRTGEYEQYF	TGTGCCAGCTCAACCCGGACAGGGGAATACGAGCAGTACTTC
-	14	-	TRBV6-1	TRBJ2-3	CASSRGAAGDTQYF	TGTGCCAGCAGCCGGGGGGCTGCGGGAGATACGCAGTATTTT
few	19	TRBD1	TRBV28	TRBJ1-5	CASSRPGTARGYSNQPQHF	TGTGCCAGCAGTCGCCCTGGGACAGCACGCGGGTATAGCAATCAGCCCCAGCATTTT
few	12	-	TRBV10-3	TRBJ2-5	CAIKDSQETQYF	TGTGCCATCAAAGACAGCCAAGAGACCCAGTACTTC
once	15	TRBD1	TRBV4-3	TRBJ1-2	CASSQDLGTGYGYTF	TGCGCCAGCAGCCAAGATTTGGGGACAGGCTATGGCTACACCTTC
-	16	-	TRBV6-5	TRBJ2-3	CASSLMGALRTDTQYF	TGTGCCAGCAGTTTAATGGGGGCCTTACGCACAGATACGCAGTATTTT
many	15	-	TRBV28	TRBJ2-7	CASSLTLRRGHEQYF	TGTGCCAGCAGTTTAACTCTCCGGAGGGGCCACGAGCAGTACTTC
few	15	TRBD1	TRBV27	TRBJ2-3	CASSFLDRVGDTQYF	TGTGCCAGCAGTTTCCTGGACAGGGTTGGAGATACGCAGTATTTT
-	17	TRBD1	TRBV7-9	TRBJ2-7	CASSGDSSGSVSYEQYF	TGTGCCAGCAGCGGGGACAGCTCAGGGTCAGTTTCGTACGAGCAGTACTTC
-	15	TRBD2	TRBV27	TRBJ2-1	CASSGTSGIHNEQFF	TGTGCCAGCAGTGGGACTAGCGGGATTCACAATGAGCAGTTCTTC